Below are 14 T cell receptor beta chains sequenced from a single sample in a study of CD8 T cells in Susac syndrome. Reverse transcription used about 0.45 to 1 ug RNA and random hexamers. Using its own MiXCR run on the immunoSEQ multiplex PCR reads, TCRdb lists one record per CDR3 protein. The data hold 250,000 to 350,000 distinct CDR3 sequences, with 70% to 90% observed a single time. Sequenced input: CD8+ T cells from PBMCs. The origin of the receptors is a human donor with multiple sclerosis.

The chain carries TRBV3-1 and TRBJ2-5; D is tentatively TRBD1 or TRBD2 (5 bases each). V was pared by 5 bases and J by 3 bases, with 19 bases between. CDR1 and CDR2 (germline): LGHDT, YNNKEL (reference sequence). CDR3 length equals 16 residues. The CDR3, as DNA: TGTGCCAGCAGCTTCACCTTCCGGGACCGGGAAGAGACCCAGTACTTC. Protein product: CASSFTFRDREETQYF.

The CDR3 nucleotides are TGTGCCAGCAGCGTAGCTCAAGGGTCGGGGACTGAAGCTTTCTTT. It yields the protein CASSVAQGSGTEAFF. V usage is TRBV9 and J usage is TRBJ1-1; no clear D gene. The CDR3 has 15 amino acids. V was pared by 0 bases and J by 5 bases, with 14 bases between. Germline V gene sequence: CDR1 SGDLS, CDR2 YYNGEE.

This clonotype has a handful of counts. This chain connects TRBV6-2 or TRBV6-3 to TRBJ2-1, with 10 bases matching TRBD2. With 6 bases clipped from V and 8 bases from J, the junction kept 7 bases outside the gene matches. This CDR3 has 14 residues. Germline V gene data show CDR1 as MNHEY and CDR2 as SVGEGT. CDR3 loop: CASSHLAGDYEQFF. The CDR3 DNA is TGTGCCAGCAGCCATCTAGCGGGGGACTATGAGCAGTTCTTC.

The chain recombines TRBV7-9 with TRBJ1-3; D unresolved. The CDR3 spans 18 residues. Germline CDR1 is SEHNR and CDR2 is FQNEAQ (reference sequence). V was pared by 1 base and J by 0 bases, with 16 bases between. The CDR3 loop reads CASSLGPSAINSGNTIYF. CDR3 nucleotides: TGTGCCAGCAGCTTAGGCCCATCGGCCATCAACTCTGGAAACACCATATATTTT.

The chain has TRBV25-1 and TRBJ2-5, with a tentative D call TRBD1 (8 bases). Looked up from germline, CDR1 is MGHDK and CDR2 is SYGVNS. CDR3 length: 16 amino acids. Trimming pared 3 bases from V and 5 bases from J, leaving 19 bases between. The chain's CDR3 is CASSEPNRGRGETQYF. The CDR3 DNA is TGTGCCAGCAGTGAGCCAAACAGGGGGAGGGGGGAGACCCAGTACTTC.

The chain is built from TRBV15 and TRBJ2-1; 7 bases map to TRBD1. The J segment lost 2 bases and the V segment lost 4 bases, leaving 2 bases of the junction unmatched. Germline-derived CDR1 and CDR2 are LNHNV and YYDKDF (reference sequence). This CDR3 is 14 amino acids long. The CDR3 reads CATSMTGTYNEQFF. As DNA, the CDR3 is TGTGCCACCAGCATGACAGGGACCTACAATGAGCAGTTCTTC. The variable domain in full, with the rest retrieved from reference TRBV15 and TRBJ2-1, is DAMVIQNPRYQVTQFGKPVTLSCSQTLNHNVMYWYQQKSSQAPKLLFHYYDKDFNNEADTPDNFQSRRPNTSFCFLDIRSPGLGDTAMYLCATSMTGTYNEQFFGPGTRLTVL.

The chain uses TRBV27 and TRBJ1-1; TRBD1 aligns across 7 bases. Germline CDR1 and CDR2: MNHEY and SMNVEV (reference sequence). CDR3 size: 14 residues. The V and J ends lost 2 bases and 6 bases, in that order; junction bases with no gene match: 6. The CDR3 sequence: CASSLQGVGAEAFF. For the CDR3, the DNA is TGTGCCAGCAGTTTACAGGGGGTAGGGGCTGAAGCTTTCTTT.

This clonotype was observed a single time. The V gene is TRBV28, the J gene TRBJ1-2, with D possibly being TRBD1 (6 bases). Germline CDR1 is MDHEN and CDR2 is SYDVKM. The V end lost 6 bases, the J end lost 6 bases, and 17 bases lay between the germline ends. The CDR3 runs 14 residues. CDR3 loop: CASSQRGERDGYTF. The CDR3 DNA is TGTGCCAGCAGCCAAAGGGGGGAAAGAGATGGCTACACCTTC.

CDR3: CASSLGSGRETQYF. CDR3 DNA sequence: TGTGCCAGCAGCTTGGGTTCGGGGCGGGAGACCCAGTACTTC. The chain combines TRBV5-6 with TRBJ2-5; D might be TRBD1 or TRBD2, each matching 5 bases. Looked up from germline, CDR1 is SGHDT and CDR2 is YYEEEE. The CDR3 is made up of 14 amino acids. With 0 bases removed from V and 5 bases from J, the gap between germline ends came to 11 bases.

The V and J genes are TRBV9 and TRBJ2-3, with 8 positions matching TRBD2. Germline CDR1 and CDR2: SGDLS and YYNGEE. CDR3 length: 16 residues. V dropped 0 bases and J dropped 6; count of bases not matched to a gene: 9. The CDR3 DNA sequence: TGTGCCAGCAGCGTAGGAAACGGGAGGGCCGGGGATACGCAGTATTTT. Its translation: CASSVGNGRAGDTQYF.

The chain joins TRBV7-6 to TRBJ2-1; 8 bases match TRBD2. Trimming removed 2 bases from V and 1 base from J; junction bases left unmatched: 4. The CDR3 has 16 amino acids. CDR1 is SGHVS and CDR2 is FNYEAQ in the germline V gene. As DNA, the CDR3 is TGTGCCAGCAGCTTACGGAGCGGGAGATCCTACAATGAGCAGTTCTTC. Amino acids: CASSLRSGRSYNEQFF.

This sequence joins TRBV20-1 and TRBJ2-1; 11 nucleotides agree with TRBD2. Losses at the gene ends were 5 bases for V and 3 bases for J; bases not matched to a gene: 6. The CDR3 runs 15 residues. CDR1 is DFQATT and CDR2 is SNEGSKA in the germline V gene (reference sequence). CDR3 sequence: CSASSGTSGYNEQFF. For the CDR3, the DNA is TGCAGTGCTTCATCCGGGACTAGCGGCTACAATGAGCAGTTCTTC.

The V gene is TRBV28, the J gene TRBJ2-1, with a weak D call TRBD1 (6 bases). V was pared by 9 bases and J by 8 bases, with 23 bases between. The CDR3 length is 15 residues. In germline, CDR1 is MDHEN, CDR2 SYDVKM. The CDR3 sequence is CASKPGTSMKDEQFF. CDR3 in DNA: TGTGCCAGTAAACCAGGGACATCTATGAAGGATGAGCAGTTCTTC.

V and J are TRBV2 and TRBJ2-6; D could derive from TRBD1 or TRBD2 (7 bases each). Trimming took 6 bases from V and 2 from J, leaving 17 bases between them. CDR3 length: 17 residues. CDR1 and CDR2 from the germline V gene are SNHLY and FYNNEI. The CDR3 region is CASRAGQLRTGANVLTF. CDR3 nucleotide sequence: TGTGCCAGCAGAGCGGGACAGTTAAGAACTGGGGCCAACGTCCTGACTTTC.